These 27 T cell receptor beta chains originate from one sample sequenced in a study of identical twins. TCRdb re-analysed the 5' RACE reads in MiXCR, keeping a single row per CDR3 protein. The profile covers nearly 900,000 distinct CDR3 sequences, with roughly an eighth appearing a single time and 1.5% to 2% taken by the ten largest. This same sample was also part of a study on yellow fever vaccine responses in identical twins.

Sequenced material: PBMCs. All receptors derive from a woman under 30 in good health.

This clonotype has a handful of counts. The V call is TRBV6-1, the J call TRBJ1-1, with D possibly matching TRBD1 (6 bases). With 4 bases removed from V and 2 bases from J, the gap between germline ends came to 14 bases. Germline-derived CDR1 and CDR2 are MNHNS and SASEGT. The CDR3 is 15 residues long. CDR3 coding DNA: TGTGCCAGCAGTGTAAAGACAGGAGTCAACACTGAAGCTTTCTTT. Amino acid sequence: CASSVKTGVNTEAFF.

This clonotype has a count of ten or more. This chain uses TRBV12-3 or TRBV12-4 with TRBJ2-2, with 11 nucleotides matching TRBD2. The length of the CDR3 is 19 residues. J was trimmed by 2 bases and V by 10 bases; bases with no gene match: 18. CDR3 in amino acids: CAITLPGLAEGFNTGELFF. CDR3 DNA: TGTGCCATTACCCTACCGGGACTAGCGGAGGGGTTCAACACCGGGGAGCTGTTTTTT.

The DNA of the CDR3 is TGTGCCAGCAGCTTACACCGGGACATGATACTTTCTGGGGCCAACGTCCTGACTTTC. Translating it yields CASSLHRDMILSGANVLTF. The V and J genes are TRBV14 and TRBJ2-6; perhaps TRBD1 as D (6 bases). Between the trimmed V and J ends, which lost 5 bases and 1 base, there was a span of 21 bases. Germline lookup yields CDR1 SGHDN and CDR2 FVKESK. The CDR3 has 19 amino acids.

This clonotype appeared a few times. CDR3: CASSPSGPSFSYEQYF. As DNA, the CDR3 is TGTGCCAGCTCACCATCGGGTCCGTCCTTTTCCTACGAGCAGTACTTC. The V call is TRBV18, the J call TRBJ2-7; no firm D call. Germline CDR1 KGHSH, CDR2 LQKENI. This CDR3 is 16 amino acids long. V lost 2 bases and J 1 base, leaving 15 bases between the germline ends.

This clonotype came up a few times. J is TRBJ1-1 and V is TRBV7-2, with D maybe TRBD1 (6 bases). Germline CDR1 reads SGHTA; CDR2 reads FQGNSA. The CDR3 runs to 15 residues. Trimming left V 3 bases short and J 5 bases short, with 16 bases between. The CDR3 here is CASSFKAGGWTEAFF. CDR3 bases: TGTGCCAGCAGCTTTAAAGCGGGGGGCTGGACTGAAGCTTTCTTT.

V usage is TRBV5-1 and J usage is TRBJ2-1; TRBD1 might be the D (5 bases). Trimming removed 1 base from V and 2 bases from J, with 10 bases in between. CDR3 size: 15 residues. Per germline, CDR1 SGHRS and CDR2 YFSETQ. The chain's CDR3 is CASSLTQGPYNEQFF. As DNA, the CDR3 is TGCGCCAGCAGCTTGACTCAGGGCCCCTACAATGAGCAGTTCTTC.

The chain uses TRBV29-1 and TRBJ1-3, with 11 bases lining up with TRBD1. The CDR3 has 16 residues. The ends lost 0 bases at V and 2 bases at J; junction bases unmatched: 3. Germline CDR1 and CDR2: SQVTM and ANQGSEA. CDR3 in amino acids: CSVEDVDRGPGNTIYF. The CDR3 DNA sequence: TGCAGCGTTGAAGATGTGGACAGGGGGCCTGGAAACACCATATATTTT.

The chain employs TRBV6-2 or TRBV6-3 and TRBJ2-3; possible D gene TRBD2, 5 bases. CDR1 is MNHEY, CDR2 SVGEGT, per germline. Deletions cut 6 bases from V and 9 bases from J, with 16 bases between. CDR3 length: 13 residues. Here the CDR3 DNA reads TGTGCCAGCAGCTCCCCCTGGTCGGGAACGCAGTATTTT. Amino acid sequence: CASSSPWSGTQYF.

This clonotype has at least ten counts. The chain uses TRBV29-1 and TRBJ2-1; D is unclear. Trimming removed 7 bases from V and 2 bases from J, with 12 bases in between. The CDR3 spans 13 residues. CDR1 SQVTM and CDR2 ANQGSEA come from the germline V gene. CDR3 sequence reads: CSAKGVAYNEQFF. CDR3 DNA sequence: TGCAGCGCCAAAGGCGTTGCCTACAATGAGCAGTTCTTC.

This clonotype was seen a few times. The rearrangement links TRBV7-9 to TRBJ1-2, with no clear D. V dropped 1 base and J dropped 5 bases, with 8 bases sitting between them. Germline V gives CDR1 SEHNR, CDR2 FQNEAQ (reference sequence). The CDR3 spans 13 residues. The CDR3 DNA reads as TGTGCCAGCAGCTTAGATGTAGATTATGGCTACACCTTC. This codes for CASSLDVDYGYTF.

J is TRBJ2-7 and V is TRBV2, with 9 bases fitting TRBD2. The length of the CDR3 is 11 residues. Looked up from germline, CDR1 is SNHLY and CDR2 is FYNNEI. CDR3 region: CASRRTSEKYV. The CDR3 DNA reads TGTGCCAGCAGACGGACTAGCGAGAAGTACGTC.

This clonotype was found many times. The chain couples TRBV24-1 to TRBJ2-2; TRBD1 aligns across 8 bases. CDR3 length equals 16 residues. The V gene's germline CDR1 is KGHDR and CDR2 SFDVKD. With V trimmed by 3 bases and J by 4 bases, 6 bases remained unmatched. The CDR3 here is CATSDLGQGLTGELFF. DNA for the CDR3: TGTGCCACCAGTGATCTCGGACAGGGTCTCACCGGGGAGCTGTTTTTT.

The chain has TRBV2 and TRBJ2-5; 13 bases line up with TRBD2. V gave up 5 bases and J gave up 7 bases; unmatched junction bases: 7. Germline lookup yields CDR1 SNHLY and CDR2 FYNNEI. The CDR3 length is 15 residues. The CDR3 DNA is TGTGCCAGCAGTCGGACTAGCGGGAGCCCCGGGACCCAGTACTTC. Amino acids: CASSRTSGSPGTQYF.

This clonotype was seen at least ten times. This sequence joins TRBV29-1 and TRBJ1-1; 10 bases agree with TRBD1. After removal of 4 bases from V and 0 bases from J, the junction contained 14 bases not matched to a gene. Germline V gene lookup returns CDR1 SQVTM and CDR2 ANQGSEA. The CDR3 runs to 18 residues. CDR3 region: CSVVVLTGGKIMNTEAFF. CDR3 sequence (DNA): TGCAGCGTTGTTGTCTTGACAGGGGGCAAAATCATGAACACTGAAGCTTTCTTT.

This clonotype turned up a few times. The chain combines TRBV12-3 or TRBV12-4 with TRBJ2-5; 9 bases are shared with TRBD1. This CDR3 is 15 amino acids long. V shed 3 bases and J 5 bases; nucleotides not matched to a gene: 7. CDR3 region: CASSFPGTGMETQYF. DNA of the CDR3: TGTGCCAGCAGTTTCCCCGGGACAGGGATGGAGACCCAGTACTTC.

This clonotype was found a few times. The chain recombines TRBV9 with TRBJ2-7; the match to TRBD2 covers 7 bases. CDR3 length equals 13 residues. The trim removed 3 bases at V and 3 bases at J, leaving 3 bases unmatched. From germline, CDR1 is SGDLS and CDR2 YYNGEE. CDR3 sequence: CASSGTGGYEQYF. CDR3 nucleotides: TGTGCCAGCAGCGGGACGGGGGGCTACGAGCAGTACTTC. The full variable domain, in which reference TRBV9 and TRBJ2-7 provide the parts outside the CDR3, is DSGVTQTPKHLITATGQRVTLRCSPRSGDLSVYWYQQSLDQGLQFLIQYYNGEERAKGNILERFSAQQFPDLHSELNLSSLELGDSALYFCASSGTGGYEQYFGPGTRLTVT.

In this sample, this clonotype turned up many times. J is TRBJ2-1 and V is TRBV7-8; 12 bases align to TRBD2. V was pared by 3 bases and J by 12 bases, with 6 bases of the junction left unmatched. The CDR3 runs 14 residues. The V gene's germline CDR1 is SGHVS and CDR2 FQNEAQ. CDR3 region: CASSLPTSGGPQFF. CDR3 bases: TGTGCCAGCAGCTTGCCGACTAGCGGGGGCCCGCAGTTCTTC.

This clonotype showed up just a few times. This chain connects TRBV2 to TRBJ2-3, with D hard to call. From germline, CDR1 is SNHLY and CDR2 FYNNEI. Trimming left V 2 bases short and J 8 bases short, with 8 bases between. CDR3 length: 12 residues. The CDR3 here is CASSEMVGTQYF. In nucleotides, the CDR3 is TGTGCCAGCAGTGAAATGGTCGGTACGCAGTATTTT.

In its sample, this clonotype was seen a few times. The chain is built from TRBV6-6 and TRBJ2-5; either TRBD1 or TRBD2 may fit D (6 bases each). This CDR3 has 13 residues. Trimming removed 7 bases from V and 5 bases from J, with 14 bases in between. Germline CDR1 reads MNHNY; CDR2 reads SVGAGI (reference sequence). The CDR3 loop reads CASNIRRGETQYF. CDR3 bases: TGTGCCAGCAATATCCGGAGGGGGGAGACCCAGTACTTC.

The genes are TRBV5-1 and TRBJ1-2; perhaps TRBD1 as D (6 bases). Deletions cut 4 bases from V and 7 bases from J, with 17 bases between. The germline gives CDR1 SGHRS, CDR2 YFSETQ. The CDR3 contains 14 residues. The CDR3 DNA is TGCGCCAGCAGCGCCTCCGGGACACCGGCTGGCTACACCTTC. It encodes CASSASGTPAGYTF.

A word on this clonotype: This may be a read error, as it is one base from a much larger clone. The chain employs TRBV7-9 and TRBJ2-3; D is perhaps TRBD1 (6 bases). The germline V gene has CDR1 SEHNR and CDR2 FQNEAQ (reference sequence). The CDR3 loop spans 15 amino acids. The CDR3, as DNA: TGTGCCAGCAGCTTAGCGATGCCAGGGGCAGATGCGCAGTATTTT. Amino acid sequence: CASSLAMPGADAQYF.

This clonotype turned up a few times. DNA for the CDR3: TGCGCCAGCAGCCCGGGCGGGGACGGGGGTCGGCCCCAGCATTTT. As protein: CASSPGGDGGRPQHF. This chain connects TRBV5-1 to TRBJ1-5, with a possible D match to TRBD1 (5 bases). This CDR3 has 15 residues. V lost 4 bases and J lost 9, with 20 bases in between. The V gene's germline CDR1 is SGHRS and CDR2 YFSETQ. The complete variable domain, with remaining parts taken from reference TRBV5-1 and TRBJ1-5, reads KAGVTQTPRYLIKTRGQQVTLSCSPISGHRSVSWYQQTPGQGLQFLFEYFSETQRNKGNFPGRFSGRQFSNSRSEMNVSTLELGDSALYLCASSPGGDGGRPQHFGDGTRLSIL.

The J gene is TRBJ1-2, the V gene TRBV29-1; unclear D gene. V lost 3 bases to trimming and J lost 7 bases, with 18 bases between them. Germline V gene data show CDR1 as SQVTM and CDR2 as ANQGSEA. The CDR3 has 14 residues. DNA for the CDR3: TGCAGCGTTGACGGAAGGGCCCAGGAGATTGGCTACACCTTC. This codes for CSVDGRAQEIGYTF.

This chain uses TRBV7-9 with TRBJ1-4; D not resolved. The V end lost 4 bases, the J end lost 3 bases, and 12 bases lay between the germline ends. CDR3 length: 15 residues. CDR1 SEHNR and CDR2 FQNEAQ come from the germline V gene (reference sequence). This CDR3 is CASSSPGEANEKLFF. The CDR3 DNA sequence: TGTGCCAGCAGCTCCCCCGGGGAGGCTAATGAAAAACTGTTTTTT.

For the CDR3, the DNA is TGCAGCGTTCGGACTAGCGGGGGGCCGGGGGCAGATACGCAGTATTTT. Its translation is CSVRTSGGPGADTQYF. This chain connects TRBV29-1 to TRBJ2-3; the match to TRBD2 covers 14 bases. This CDR3 comprises 16 residues. V dropped 5 bases and J dropped 4; count of bases not matched to a gene: 8. CDR1 is SQVTM, CDR2 ANQGSEA, per germline.

The chain is built from TRBV24-1 and TRBJ2-7; 8 bases align to TRBD1. Germline loops: CDR1 KGHDR, CDR2 SFDVKD. This CDR3 has 13 residues. Losses at the gene ends were 4 bases for V and 10 bases for J; bases not matched to a gene: 8. The DNA of the CDR3 is TGTGCCACCAGTGAGCCGGACAGGGAAGACCAGTACTTC. Its translation: CATSEPDREDQYF.

This clonotype was recorded a few times. In nucleotides, the CDR3 is TGTGCCAGCAGCCCCGACACCGGCCTGGAGACCCAGTACTTC. It is translated as CASSPDTGLETQYF. The chain couples TRBV28 to TRBJ2-5; no reliable D call. The V gene lost 6 bases and the J gene lost 5 bases, with 16 bases spanning the gap. CDR3 length: 14 amino acids. Germline V lookup: CDR1 MDHEN, CDR2 SYDVKM.